One sample yielded the 10 T cell receptor beta chains listed below, sequenced in a study of T cell responses to AZD1222 COVID-19 vaccine. Data came from immunoSEQ multiplex PCR; TCRdb stores just in-frame clones and leaves some out. The repertoire holds fewer than 100,000 clones, roughly 88% seen once, with roughly 19% in the top ten. The material sequenced was peripheral blood, taken on day 0 of AZD1222 vaccination. These receptors all stem from an adult in good health.

The genes are TRBV6-2 or TRBV6-3 and TRBJ2-1; a possible D gene is TRBD2 (5 bases). The length of the CDR3 is 15 residues. Per germline, CDR1 MNHEY and CDR2 SVGEGT. Trimming removed 5 bases at V and 3 bases at J, with 14 bases between. The CDR3 DNA reads as TGTGCCAGCAGTGTCCCCCCGGGATTCTACAATGAGCAGTTCTTC. This codes for CASSVPPGFYNEQFF.

This sequence joins TRBV12-3 or TRBV12-4 and TRBJ1-6; TRBD1 is a possible D gene (5 bases). The CDR3 extends over 13 amino acids. V was pared by 5 bases and J by 10 bases, with 12 bases between. The CDR3 is CASSAGTLSPLHF. In DNA, the CDR3 is TGTGCCAGCAGTGCCGGGACCCTGTCACCCCTCCACTTT.

The chain uses TRBV5-1 and TRBJ2-1; TRBD2 aligns across 9 bases. The trim removed 4 bases at V and 7 bases at J, leaving 9 bases unmatched. CDR3 length: 15 residues. Germline V gene lookup returns CDR1 SGHRS and CDR2 YFSETQ. For the CDR3, the DNA is TGCGCCAGCAGCCTTCTGGCGGGGGGGCTTAATGAGCAGTTCTTC. This codes for CASSLLAGGLNEQFF.

V and J are TRBV27 and TRBJ1-6; D call uncertain. This CDR3 spans 15 amino acids. V was shortened by 3 bases and J by 0 bases, with 6 bases between the two germline ends. Germline assignment: CDR1 MNHEY and CDR2 SMNVEV (reference sequence). The CDR3, as DNA: TGTGCCAGCAGTTTGGAGGGCTCCTATAATTCACCCCTCCACTTT. Protein product: CASSLEGSYNSPLHF.

This clone was seen more than once but under ten times. The chain has TRBV24-1 and TRBJ2-1; D is possibly TRBD2 (6 bases). CDR1 is KGHDR and CDR2 is SFDVKD in the germline V gene. This CDR3 is 14 amino acids long. Trimming cost V 3 bases and J 8 bases, with 13 bases left between them. For the CDR3, the DNA is TGTGCCACCAGTGATGGGGGAGGCCCTCATGAGCAGTTCTTC. Amino acid sequence: CATSDGGGPHEQFF.

The chain joins TRBV5-4 to TRBJ2-1; D is unclear. V was shortened by 4 bases and J by 8 bases, with 7 bases between the two germline ends. The CDR3 spans 11 residues. Germline values: CDR1 SGHNT, CDR2 YYREEE (reference sequence). CDR3 sequence (DNA): TGTGCCAGCAGCCTAAGGGATGAGCAGTTCTTC. Protein: CASSLRDEQFF. The full variable domain, in which reference TRBV5-4 and TRBJ2-1 provide the parts outside the CDR3, is ETGVTQSPTHLIKTRGQQVTLRCSSQSGHNTVSWYQQALGQGPQFIFQYYREEENGRGNFPPRFSGLQFPNYSSELNVNALELDDSALYLCASSLRDEQFFGPGTRLTVL.

The chain employs TRBV6-2 or TRBV6-3 and TRBJ1-3; D gene uncertain. V was pared by 6 bases and J by 0 bases, with 9 bases between. Germline V gene sequence: CDR1 MNHEY, CDR2 SVGEGT. This CDR3 is 14 amino acids long. CDR3 in amino acids: CASSPGFSGNTIYF. The DNA of the CDR3 is TGTGCCAGCAGCCCTGGATTCTCTGGAAACACCATATATTTT.

V and J are TRBV7-9 and TRBJ2-7, with D maybe TRBD1 (5 bases). The CDR3 sequence is 12 residues long. V was shortened by 4 bases and J by 6 bases, with 10 bases between the two germline ends. Germline V gene lookup returns CDR1 SEHNR and CDR2 FQNEAQ (reference sequence). The CDR3 DNA is TGTGCCAGCAGCTCGCAGGGAATCGAGCAGTACTTC. Amino acids: CASSSQGIEQYF.

This clone was counted a few times. The V and J genes are TRBV3-1 (or the pseudogene TRBV3-2) and TRBJ1-2; 9 bases align to TRBD1. The CDR3 extends over 15 amino acids. With V trimmed by 2 bases and J by 7 bases, 8 bases remained unmatched. Germline lookup yields CDR1 LGHDT and CDR2 YNNKEL (reference sequence). CDR3 in DNA: TGTGCCAGCAGCCAAACAGGGGGCGCAGGGGGTGGCTACACCTTC. Amino acids: CASSQTGGAGGGYTF.

The chain employs TRBV9 and TRBJ1-4; no clear D gene. V lost 4 bases, J lost 4 bases, and 17 bases lay in between. The CDR3 is 16 amino acids. From germline, CDR1 is SGDLS and CDR2 YYNGEE. The CDR3 DNA sequence: TGTGCCAGCAGCCCCAGAGGATCGCAGCATAATGAAAAACTGTTTTTT. Protein product: CASSPRGSQHNEKLFF.